The 5 T cell receptor beta chains given below trace back to one sample, sequenced in a study of identical twins. TCRdb redid the calling of the 5' RACE reads with MiXCR, one entry per CDR3 protein. The sample carries about 340,000 distinct CDR3 sequences, more than 9% recorded once. The same specimen was also included in a second study, on yellow fever vaccine responses in identical twins.

The sequenced material came from CD8+ T cells sorted from blood. The receptors stem from a woman between 18 and 29 years old in good health.

A few counts support this clonotype. The gene calls are TRBV12-3 or TRBV12-4 and TRBJ2-7; D is perhaps TRBD2 (5 bases). The CDR3 runs to 14 residues. V was clipped by 1 base and J by 1 base, with 8 bases between them. The CDR3 region is CASSLGGWSYEQYV. CDR3 nucleotides: TGTGCCAGCAGTTTAGGAGGGTGGTCCTACGAGCAGTACGTC.

This clonotype was counted only a few times. V usage is TRBV11-2 and J usage is TRBJ2-7; D uncertain. V was trimmed by 0 bases and J by 6 bases, leaving 15 bases between them. This CDR3 comprises 15 residues. Germline V gene data show CDR1 as SGHAT and CDR2 as FQNNGV. Here the CDR3 DNA reads TGTGCCAGCAGCTTAGATCTGATGGGCATGGGCGAGCAGTACTTC. Amino acids: CASSLDLMGMGEQYF.

The chain joins TRBV7-6 to TRBJ2-1; D gene unclear. The germline V gene has CDR1 SGHVS and CDR2 FNYEAQ. This CDR3 contains 12 residues. V gave up 1 base and J gave up 12 bases, with 10 bases separating them. Here the CDR3 reads CASSLEGNGQFF. The CDR3 DNA follows: TGTGCCAGCAGCTTAGAAGGCAACGGGCAGTTCTTC.

This clonotype was recorded a few times. The chain combines TRBV3-1 with TRBJ2-7; 8 nucleotides align to TRBD2. V lost 0 bases, J lost 3 bases, and 4 bases stayed unmatched. Germline V gene sequence: CDR1 LGHDT, CDR2 YNNKEL (reference sequence). CDR3 length equals 15 residues. Written as DNA, the CDR3 is TGTGCCAGCAGCCAAGATGGAACTAGCGGCTACGAGCAGTACTTC. Encoded protein: CASSQDGTSGYEQYF.

This chain uses TRBV4-1 with TRBJ2-5; 7 bases map to TRBD2. This CDR3 spans 16 amino acids. V lost 0 bases and J lost 3; bases outside the gene matches: 7. Germline V gene sequence: CDR1 MGHRA, CDR2 YSYEKL. In nucleotides, the CDR3 is TGCGCCAGCAGCCAAGAAGAGGGAGGGTGGGAAGAGACCCAGTACTTC. Protein sequence: CASSQEEGGWEETQYF.